These 5 T cell receptor beta chains were sequenced from one sample in a study of vaccination and CD4 T cells after COVID-19. Specified treatment: roughly 11-day PBMC culture with coronavirus spike peptide pools or control peptides (ViraFEST assay). Their cognate antigens are unknown. Oncomine TCR Beta short-read sequencing was applied to DNA from cultured CD4+ T cells. One entry per CDR3 protein results from TCRdb running MiXCR on the PCR reads. Among roughly 20,000 distinct CDR3 sequences listed, around 50% were seen once. The sequenced sample consisted of CD4+ T cells from blood, cultured in vitro. The receptors were gathered from a human donor who had recovered from COVID-19.

This rearrangement joins TRBV12-3 or TRBV12-4 to TRBJ2-1; TRBD1 matches 10 bases. The J call is in doubt because the DNA end fits TRBJ2-7 better. This CDR3 has 14 residues. CDR3 region: CASSQDRGVYEQYF. The CDR3 DNA reads as TGTGCCAGCAGTCAGGACAGGGGGGTATACGAGCAGTACTTC.

The chain couples TRBV7-3 to TRBJ1-2; a weak D match, TRBD1 (5 bases). The V end lost 0 bases, the J end lost 5 bases, and 13 bases lay between the germline ends. This CDR3 has 15 residues. The germline V gene encodes CDR1 SGHTA and CDR2 FQGTGA. CDR3 coding DNA: TGTGCCAGCAGCTTAACTGCTGGACAACGTTATGGCTACACCTTC. Its translation is CASSLTAGQRYGYTF. The complete variable domain, with remaining parts taken from reference TRBV7-3 and TRBJ1-2, reads GAGVSQTPSNKVTEKGKYVELRCDPISGHTALYWYRQSLGQGPEFLIYFQGTGAADDSGLPNDRFFAVRPEGSVSTLKIQRTERGDSAVYLCASSLTAGQRYGYTFGSGTRLTVV.

Only a few counts were recorded for this clonotype. CDR3 DNA sequence: TGCAGTGCTAGAGATCCCCTCCGGGGTGGAACAGATACGCAGTATTTT. As protein: CSARDPLRGGTDTQYF. V and J are TRBV20-1 and TRBJ2-3, with D possibly being TRBD2 (5 bases). V was pared by 0 bases and J by 3 bases, with 16 bases between. This CDR3 spans 16 amino acids. The germline CDR1 and CDR2 sequences are DFQATT and SNEGSKA (reference sequence).

This chain uses TRBV7-9 with TRBJ1-1; TRBD1 matches at 8 bases. Per the germline V gene, CDR1 is SEHNR and CDR2 is FQNEAQ (reference sequence). This CDR3 spans 15 amino acids. J was trimmed by 1 base and V by 4 bases; bases with no gene match: 5. The CDR3 DNA reads as TGTGCCAGCAGCTCGTACAGGGGGTCGAACACTGAAGCTTTCTTT. Residues: CASSSYRGSNTEAFF.

This chain connects TRBV20-1 to TRBJ2-7, with D possibly matching TRBD1 (7 bases). The CDR3 runs 15 residues. Germline CDR1 DFQATT, CDR2 SNEGSKA (reference sequence). V dropped 5 bases and J dropped 4 bases, with 21 bases sitting between them. CDR3: CSAGGSGTDPYEQYF. CDR3 nucleotide sequence: TGCAGTGCTGGGGGGTCCGGGACAGATCCTTACGAGCAGTACTTC.